These T cell receptor beta chains were read from a single sample in a study of T cells in Graves' hyperthyroidism and ophthalmopathy. From the multiplex PCR reads, TCRdb called clonotypes with MiXCR, one entry per CDR3 protein. This table holds fewer than 500,000 distinct CDR3 sequences, over 12% found once. Sequenced input: blood. These receptors were collected from a man aged 18 to 30 with Graves' ophthalmopathy. Both conserved end residues are part of each CDR3. Each record gives: D gene, clone size, V gene, J gene, CDR3 protein, CDR3 DNA. The D gene is left open where the match is weak. The size entry is marked missing in some rows and otherwise reads once, few, many or a size class.

TRBD1	NA	TRBV20-1	TRBJ1-5	CSAEGTGEEHQPQHF	TGCAGTGCAGAAGGGACAGGGGAAGAACATCAGCCCCAGCATTTT
NA	NA	TRBV19	TRBJ1-5	CASSMGGNSNQPQHF	TGTGCCAGTAGTATGGGCGGTAATAGCAATCAGCCCCAGCATTTT
NA	few	TRBV7-2	TRBJ2-2	CASGPRQAPNTGELFF	TGTGCCAGCGGCCCCCGACAGGCCCCGAACACCGGGGAGCTGTTTTTT
NA	NA	TRBV6-2/TRBV6-3	TRBJ2-1	CASSTDSGLEQFF	TGTGCCAGCAGCACCGACAGCGGCCTTGAGCAGTTCTTC
NA	many	TRBV30	TRBJ1-1	CAWSVQGGNTEAFF	TGTGCCTGGAGTGTTCAGGGCGGGAACACTGAAGCTTTCTTT
TRBD2	NA	TRBV12-3/TRBV12-4	TRBJ2-5	CASSLGTSGGKYF	TGTGCCAGCAGTTTGGGGACTAGCGGAGGGAAGTACTTC
TRBD1	many	TRBV7-9	TRBJ2-3	CASSLGPQGLGDTQYF	TGTGCCAGCAGCTTAGGTCCACAGGGGTTGGGAGATACGCAGTATTTT
NA	many	TRBV7-2	TRBJ2-3	CASSFRRQDTQYF	TGTGCCAGCAGCTTCCGTAGGCAGGATACGCAGTATTTT
NA	few	TRBV5-1	TRBJ2-5	CASSSLGAPETQYF	TGCGCCAGCAGCTCCCTCGGGGCCCCAGAGACCCAGTACTTC
NA	many	TRBV7-2	TRBJ2-3	CASSLGPDTQYF	TGTGCCAGCAGCTTAGGTCCAGATACGCAGTATTTT
NA	NA	TRBV5-8	TRBJ2-4	CASSYRILAKNIQYF	TGTGCCAGCAGTTACAGAATCCTAGCCAAAAACATTCAGTACTTC
TRBD2	NA	TRBV12-3/TRBV12-4	TRBJ2-7	CASSLSGGGSNEQYF	TGTGCCAGCAGTTTATCTGGAGGCGGGAGTAACGAGCAGTACTTC
NA	many	TRBV5-1	TRBJ2-5	CASSLGVGDQETQYF	TGCGCCAGCAGCTTGGGAGTCGGGGACCAAGAGACCCAGTACTTC
NA	many	TRBV6-6	TRBJ1-1	CASSYSKQRNTEAFF	TGTGCCAGCAGTTACTCAAAGCAGAGGAACACTGAAGCTTTCTTT
TRBD1	NA	TRBV7-3	TRBJ1-2	CASSDGTGFYGYTF	TGTGCCAGCAGCGACGGGACAGGATTCTATGGCTACACCTTC
NA	many	TRBV12-3/TRBV12-4	TRBJ2-5	CASSRGLRGETQYF	TGTGCCAGCAGCCGTGGACTCCGGGGAGAGACCCAGTACTTC
TRBD1	many	TRBV13	TRBJ2-7	CASSLERQGVSYEQYF	TGTGCCAGCAGCTTGGAACGGCAGGGGGTCTCCTACGAGCAGTACTTC
NA	many	TRBV7-3	TRBJ2-1	CASSLYRDNEQFF	TGTGCCAGCAGCTTATACAGGGACAATGAGCAGTTCTTC
NA	many	TRBV6-5	TRBJ2-5	CASSLRTGMTQYF	TGTGCCAGCAGTCTACGCACCGGGATGACCCAGTACTTC
NA	many	TRBV19	TRBJ2-7	CASSIGSQPSYEQYF	TGTGCCAGTAGTATTGGCTCCCAACCTTCCTACGAGCAGTACTTC
TRBD2	few	TRBV24-1	TRBJ2-1	CATSDLGRSGGGKYNEQFF	TGTGCCACCAGTGATTTGGGGAGGTCGGGGGGAGGGAAATACAATGAGCAGTTCTTC
TRBD2	few	TRBV24-1	TRBJ2-1	CATSETIAGGYNERFF	TGTGCCACCAGTGAAACGATAGCGGGGGGTTACAATGAGCGGTTCTTC
NA	few	TRBV10-2	TRBJ1-2	CASSVGRSDGYTF	TGCGCCAGCAGTGTCGGGCGAAGCGATGGCTACACCTTC
NA	many	TRBV6-1	TRBJ2-7	CASARNYEQYF	TGTGCCAGCGCGAGGAACTACGAGCAGTACTTC
TRBD1	many	TRBV27	TRBJ2-1	CASSSGTGVGNEQFF	TGTGCCAGCAGTTCAGGGACAGGGGTGGGCAATGAGCAGTTCTTC
NA	NA	TRBV20-1	TRBJ2-7	CSARDHVLGGGGYEQYF	TGCAGTGCTAGAGATCACGTCTTGGGGGGTGGGGGCTACGAGCAGTACTTC
NA	many	TRBV2	TRBJ2-7	CASSAIDTSSHEQYF	TGTGCCAGCAGTGCCATCGATACTAGCAGCCACGAGCAGTACTTC
NA	few	TRBV12-5	TRBJ1-4	CASGLVLLMTTNEKLFF	TGTGCTAGTGGTTTGGTACTCCTAATGACAACTAATGAAAAACTGTTTTTT
NA	few	TRBV11-3	TRBJ2-2	CASLKDGTGELFF	TGTGCCAGCCTCAAAGACGGCACCGGGGAGCTGTTTTTT
TRBD1	many	TRBV2	TRBJ1-2	CASSEIRDSYGYTF	TGTGCCAGCAGTGAAATCCGGGACAGCTATGGCTACACCTTC
NA	many	TRBV6-6	TRBJ2-7	CASSYSVTEPYEQYF	TGTGCCAGCAGTTACTCAGTGACAGAGCCCTACGAGCAGTACTTC
NA	many	TRBV3-1	TRBJ2-3	CASSQAGDDTQYF	TGTGCCAGCAGCCAAGCAGGGGACGATACGCAGTATTTT